This TCR beta chain is drawn from a study of a mutant IDH1 vaccine in newly diagnosed glioma. A note on this clone: Its specificity is unknown.

This CDR3 is built from 12 residues. Germline CDR1 MDHEN, CDR2 SYDVKM. Trimming pared 8 bases from V and 2 bases from J, leaving 6 bases between. Libraries were prepared by immunoSEQ multiplex PCR; TCRdb keeps only in-frame clonotypes and omits some of them. The sample consists of some 70,000 clones, 84% of them appearing once. As to time point: week 23, last vaccination. Every single dose of the vaccine, 300 ug of mutant IDH1 20-mer peptide, came with topical imiquimod. The rearrangement links TRBV28 to TRBJ2-2; D gene uncertain. The sequenced sample was PBMCs, obtained from a glioma patient whose treatment included an IDH1 peptide vaccine. The TCR originated in a young man with glioma. The CDR3 nucleotides are TGTGCCAGCCTGGCCAACACCGGGGAGCTGTTTTTT. It translates to CASLANTGELFF. Together with reference TRBV28 and TRBJ2-2, the CDR3 gives the full variable domain: DVKVTQSSRYLVKRTGEKVFLECVQDMDHENMFWYRQDPGLGLRLIYFSYDVKMKEKGDIPEGYSVSREKKERFSLILESASTNQTSMYLCASLANTGELFFGEGSRLTVL.